The 2 T cell receptor beta chains presented below share a single source sample, sequenced in a study of blood T cells in healthy people across ages. A second PCR of 7 to 11 cycles used a sample-barcoded 5' primer and a J-beta primer mix. TCRdb reprocessed the 5' RACE reads with MiXCR, giving one entry per CDR3 protein. In the table there are approximately 810,000 distinct CDR3 sequences, roughly 40% of which are singletons. The specimen was blood. The receptors stem from a man younger than 35 in good health.

This clonotype was seen once. At one end, the junction sequence differs from germline, possibly due to a read error. This chain links TRBV20-1 with TRBJ2-3; TRBD2 agrees at 7 bases. CDR3 length: 15 amino acids. From germline, CDR1 is DFQATT and CDR2 SNEGSKA (reference sequence). CDR3 bases: TGCAGTGCTCCCTCTAGCGGAAGAAGCATAGATACGCAGTATTTT. Protein sequence: CSAPSSGRSIDTQYF.

The chain combines TRBV4-1 with TRBJ2-7, with 10 bases fitting TRBD1. The CDR3 runs to 18 residues. J lost 7 bases, V lost 4 bases, and 19 bases had no gene match. Germline values: CDR1 MGHRA, CDR2 YSYEKL. CDR3 loop: CASSPQGMGQGFANEQYF. The CDR3 DNA reads TGCGCCAGCAGCCCCCAAGGGATGGGACAGGGGTTTGCCAATGAGCAGTACTTC.